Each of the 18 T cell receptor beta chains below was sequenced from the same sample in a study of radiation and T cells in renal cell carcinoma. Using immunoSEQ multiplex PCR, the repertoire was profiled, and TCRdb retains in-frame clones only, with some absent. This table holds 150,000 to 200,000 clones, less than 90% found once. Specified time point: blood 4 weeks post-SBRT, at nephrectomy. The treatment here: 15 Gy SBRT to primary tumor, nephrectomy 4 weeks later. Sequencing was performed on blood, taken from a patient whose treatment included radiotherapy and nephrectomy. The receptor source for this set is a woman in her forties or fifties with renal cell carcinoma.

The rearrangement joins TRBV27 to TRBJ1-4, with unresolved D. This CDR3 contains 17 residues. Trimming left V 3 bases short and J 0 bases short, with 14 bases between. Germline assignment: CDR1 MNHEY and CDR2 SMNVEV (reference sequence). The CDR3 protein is CASSFSPGSATNEKLFF. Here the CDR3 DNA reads TGTGCCAGCAGTTTTAGCCCCGGGTCGGCAACTAATGAAAAACTGTTTTTT.

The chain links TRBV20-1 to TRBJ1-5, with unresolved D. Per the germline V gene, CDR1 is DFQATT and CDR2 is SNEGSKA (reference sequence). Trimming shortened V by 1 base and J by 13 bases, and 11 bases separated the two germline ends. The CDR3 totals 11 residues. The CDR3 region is CSARAGLAQHF. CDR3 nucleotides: TGCAGTGCTAGAGCTGGCCTGGCTCAGCATTTT.

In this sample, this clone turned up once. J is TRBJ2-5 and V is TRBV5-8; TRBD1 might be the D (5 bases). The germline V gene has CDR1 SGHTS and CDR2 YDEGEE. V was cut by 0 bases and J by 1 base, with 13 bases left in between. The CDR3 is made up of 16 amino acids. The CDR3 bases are TGTGCCAGCAGCTTGGATTGGGCAGGGCGCCAAGAGACCCAGTACTTC. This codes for CASSLDWAGRQETQYF.

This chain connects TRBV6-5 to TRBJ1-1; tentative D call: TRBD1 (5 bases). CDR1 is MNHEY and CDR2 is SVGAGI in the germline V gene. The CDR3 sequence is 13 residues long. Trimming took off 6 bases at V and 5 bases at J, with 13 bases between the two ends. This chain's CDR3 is CASRVPGETEAFF. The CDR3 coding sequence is TGTGCCAGCAGGGTCCCGGGGGAGACTGAAGCTTTCTTT.

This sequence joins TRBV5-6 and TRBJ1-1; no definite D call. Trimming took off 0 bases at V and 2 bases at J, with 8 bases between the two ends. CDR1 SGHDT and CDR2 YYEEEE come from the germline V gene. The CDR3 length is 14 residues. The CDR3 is CASSLAGRNTEAFF. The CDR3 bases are TGTGCCAGCAGCTTGGCCGGCAGAAACACTGAAGCTTTCTTT.

CDR3 region: CATSRDLDGEKLFF. The CDR3 bases are TGTGCCACCAGCAGAGATTTAGACGGGGAAAAACTGTTTTTT. V gene TRBV15 combines with J gene TRBJ1-4; no firm D call. This CDR3 is built from 14 residues. V shed 0 bases and J shed 8 bases, with 10 bases lying between them. Germline values: CDR1 LNHNV, CDR2 YYDKDF (reference sequence).

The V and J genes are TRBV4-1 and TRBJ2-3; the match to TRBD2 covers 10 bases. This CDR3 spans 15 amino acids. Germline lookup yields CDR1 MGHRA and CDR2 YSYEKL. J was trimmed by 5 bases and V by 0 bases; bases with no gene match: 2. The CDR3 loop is CASSQESGGGDTQYF. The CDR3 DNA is TGCGCCAGCAGCCAAGAGAGCGGGGGGGGAGATACGCAGTATTTT.

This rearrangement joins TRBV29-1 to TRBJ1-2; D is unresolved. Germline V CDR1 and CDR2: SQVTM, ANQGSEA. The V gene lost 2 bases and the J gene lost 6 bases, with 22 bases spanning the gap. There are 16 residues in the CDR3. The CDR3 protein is CSVENVLGRGSDGYTF. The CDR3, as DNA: TGCAGCGTTGAAAATGTTTTGGGTCGAGGGTCCGATGGCTACACCTTC.

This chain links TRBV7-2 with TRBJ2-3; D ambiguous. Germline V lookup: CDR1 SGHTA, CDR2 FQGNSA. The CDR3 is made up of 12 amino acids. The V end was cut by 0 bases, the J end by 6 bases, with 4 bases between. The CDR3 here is CASSLALDTQYF. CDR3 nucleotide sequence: TGTGCCAGCAGCTTAGCGCTTGATACGCAGTATTTT.

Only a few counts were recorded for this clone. The CDR3 sequence: CASSSHRGDEKLFF. The CDR3 coding sequence is TGCGCCAGCAGCTCTCACAGGGGAGACGAAAAACTGTTTTTT. The V and J genes are TRBV4-3 and TRBJ1-4; the match to TRBD1 covers 7 bases. This CDR3 spans 14 amino acids. V dropped 5 bases and J dropped 8; count of bases not matched to a gene: 8. The V gene's germline CDR1 is LGHNA and CDR2 YSLEER.

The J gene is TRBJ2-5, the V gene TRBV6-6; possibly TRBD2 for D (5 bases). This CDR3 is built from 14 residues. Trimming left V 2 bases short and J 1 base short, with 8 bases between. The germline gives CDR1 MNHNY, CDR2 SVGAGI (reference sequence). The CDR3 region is CASSYARGQETQYF. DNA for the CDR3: TGTGCCAGCAGTTACGCCCGGGGCCAAGAGACCCAGTACTTC.

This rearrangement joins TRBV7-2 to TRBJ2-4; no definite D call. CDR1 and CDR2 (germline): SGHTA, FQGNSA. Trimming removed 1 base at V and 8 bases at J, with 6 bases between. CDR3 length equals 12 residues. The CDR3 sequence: CASSLDGYIQYF. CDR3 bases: TGTGCCAGCAGCTTAGATGGATACATTCAGTACTTC.

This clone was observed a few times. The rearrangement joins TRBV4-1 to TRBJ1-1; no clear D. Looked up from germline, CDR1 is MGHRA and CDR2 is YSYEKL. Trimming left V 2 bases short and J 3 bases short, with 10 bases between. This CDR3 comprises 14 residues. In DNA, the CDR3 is TGCGCCAGCAGCCAATTTCCCCGTGACACTGAAGCTTTCTTT. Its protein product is CASSQFPRDTEAFF.

The CDR3 DNA reads TGCGCCAGCAGTGAGGACGTAAATCAGCCCCAGCATTTT. Translated, it gives CASSEDVNQPQHF. The V and J genes are TRBV10-1 and TRBJ1-5; D uncertain. This CDR3 is built from 13 residues. Germline CDR1 and CDR2: WNHNN and SYGVQD (reference sequence). Trimming took off 2 bases at V and 4 bases at J, with 6 bases between the two ends.

The chain's CDR3 is CASSESMNTEAFF. In DNA form, the CDR3 reads TGCGCCAGCAGTGAGTCGATGAACACTGAAGCTTTCTTT. V and J are TRBV10-2 and TRBJ1-1; D remains unclear. There are 13 residues in the CDR3. Germline V gene sequence: CDR1 WSHSY, CDR2 SAAADI. V was cut by 0 bases and J by 0 bases, with 2 bases left in between.

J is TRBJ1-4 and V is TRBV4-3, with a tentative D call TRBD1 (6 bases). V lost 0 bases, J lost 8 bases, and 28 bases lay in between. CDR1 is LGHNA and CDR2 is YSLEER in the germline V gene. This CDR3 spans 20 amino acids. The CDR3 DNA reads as TGCGCCAGCAGCCAAGATCACCAATATTCCACAGGGAACCGAGGGGAAAAACTGTTTTTT. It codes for CASSQDHQYSTGNRGEKLFF.

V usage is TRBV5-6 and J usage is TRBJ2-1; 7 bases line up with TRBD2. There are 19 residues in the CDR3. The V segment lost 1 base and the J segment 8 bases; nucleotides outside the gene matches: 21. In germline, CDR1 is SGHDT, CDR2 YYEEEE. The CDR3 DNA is TGTGCCAGCAGCTTGCCCGTTCGACGCGAAAGCGGGGAGGAGGATGAGCAGTTCTTC. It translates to CASSLPVRRESGEEDEQFF.

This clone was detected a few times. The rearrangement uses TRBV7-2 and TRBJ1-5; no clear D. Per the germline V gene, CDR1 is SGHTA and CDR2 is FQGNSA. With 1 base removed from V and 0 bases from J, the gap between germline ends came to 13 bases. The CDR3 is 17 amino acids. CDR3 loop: CASSLDGRAGSNQPQHF. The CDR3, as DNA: TGTGCCAGCAGCTTAGATGGGAGGGCGGGTAGCAATCAGCCCCAGCATTTT.